The 23 T cell receptor beta chains below all came from one sample that was sequenced in a study of cytomegalovirus exposure and HLA in healthy donors. PCR primers comprised 60 Vbeta and 13 Jbeta primers. This table comes from immunoSEQ multiplex PCR, and its TCRdb copy is limited to in-frame clones, with some not included. The data show 95,000 to 150,000 clones, with approximately 8.6% seen just once and 6% to 7.5% held by the top ten. Material: PBMCs. The receptors shown here come from a middle-aged woman in good health and CMV-seropositive.

This clone was detected a few times. The chain joins TRBV2 to TRBJ1-2; TRBD1 aligns across 7 bases. Germline CDR1 is SNHLY and CDR2 is FYNNEI. V gave up 10 bases and J gave up 2 bases; unmatched junction bases: 10. The CDR3 totals 14 residues. The CDR3 protein is CATPPGTENYGYTF. In DNA form, the CDR3 reads TGTGCCACCCCCCCTGGGACAGAAAACTATGGCTACACCTTC. Based on the CDR3 plus reference TRBV2 and TRBJ1-2, the full variable domain is EPEVTQTPSHQVTQMGQEVILRCVPISNHLYFYWYRQILGQKVEFLVSFYNNEISEKSEIFDDQFSVERPDGSNFTLKIRSTKLEDSAMYFCATPPGTENYGYTFGSGTRLTVV.

This clone was detected a few times. V and J are TRBV18 and TRBJ2-7, with TRBD2 identical over 12 bases. J gave up 4 bases and V 2 bases, and 3 bases lay outside the gene matches. CDR3 size: 15 residues. In germline, CDR1 is KGHSH, CDR2 LQKENI. The DNA of the CDR3 is TGTGCCAGCTCACCAGCCACTAGCGGGGGGTACGAGCAGTACTTC. Protein product: CASSPATSGGYEQYF.

In its sample, this clone was seen a few times. V and J are TRBV2 and TRBJ2-3; possibly TRBD1 for D (5 bases). CDR3 length: 15 amino acids. The germline gives CDR1 SNHLY, CDR2 FYNNEI. V lost 1 base and J lost 1, with 9 bases in between. In nucleotides, the CDR3 is TGTGCCAGCAGTGAAGTGGGGCGCGGCACAGATACGCAGTATTTT. Translating it yields CASSEVGRGTDTQYF.

The J gene is TRBJ2-3, the V gene TRBV19; D possibly corresponds to TRBD2 (5 bases). This CDR3 contains 15 residues. V lost 4 bases and J lost 1, with 12 bases in between. Germline V gene sequence: CDR1 LNHDA, CDR2 SQIVND (reference sequence). CDR3 protein: CASSRSPGGTDTQYF. Here the CDR3 DNA reads TGTGCCAGTAGTAGAAGCCCCGGGGGCACAGATACGCAGTATTTT.

The chain is built from TRBV7-3 and TRBJ2-3; TRBD2 aligns across 9 bases. Germline-derived CDR1 and CDR2 are SGHTA and FQGTGA. This CDR3 has 15 residues. The V gene end was trimmed by 2 bases and the J gene end by 4 bases; junction bases not matched to a gene: 4. The CDR3: CASSLAGGVPDTQYF. In nucleotides, the CDR3 is TGTGCCAGCAGCTTAGCGGGGGGGGTCCCAGATACGCAGTATTTT.

Written as DNA, the CDR3 is TGTGCCAGTAGTATGATGCGTTACGGACAGGACAATCAGCCCCAGCATTTT. Protein: CASSMMRYGQDNQPQHF. The rearrangement links TRBV19 to TRBJ1-5; 7 positions agree with TRBD1. V was pared by 3 bases and J by 3 bases, with 11 bases of the junction left unmatched. The CDR3 contains 17 residues. Looked up from germline, CDR1 is LNHDA and CDR2 is SQIVND (reference sequence).

The chain couples TRBV2 to TRBJ2-1, with 16 bases identical to TRBD2. The CDR3 length is 15 residues. Trimming cost V 6 bases and J 8 bases; bases outside gene matches: 4. Germline V gene lookup returns CDR1 SNHLY and CDR2 FYNNEI. The CDR3 spells CASRGTSGGAYEQFF. CDR3 nucleotides: TGTGCCAGCAGGGGGACTAGCGGGGGGGCCTATGAGCAGTTCTTC.

The chain combines TRBV6-5 with TRBJ1-1; D may be TRBD1 (5 bases). CDR3 size: 14 residues. V lost 1 base and J 4 bases, leaving 10 bases between the germline ends. Looked up from germline, CDR1 is MNHEY and CDR2 is SVGAGI. The CDR3 region is CASSYFRVGTEAFF. As DNA, the CDR3 is TGTGCCAGCAGTTACTTCAGGGTGGGCACTGAAGCTTTCTTT.

This clone was seen only a few times. This sequence joins TRBV30 and TRBJ2-3; D is unclear. Trimming shortened V by 1 base and J by 4 bases, and 24 bases separated the two germline ends. This CDR3 comprises 18 residues. Germline CDR1 and CDR2: GTSNPN and SVGIG (reference sequence). The CDR3 protein is CAWSGIRSLRPRADTQYF. CDR3 DNA sequence: TGTGCCTGGAGTGGTATAAGGAGTCTGAGGCCGCGCGCAGATACGCAGTATTTT.

This clone has just a few counts. The chain couples TRBV14 to TRBJ1-1; tentative D call: TRBD1 (6 bases). Germline-derived CDR1 and CDR2 are SGHDN and FVKESK. V was trimmed by 5 bases and J by 8 bases, leaving 30 bases between them. The CDR3 totals 18 residues. CDR3 sequence: CASSIRGAWDSVYQEAFF. The CDR3 DNA reads TGTGCCAGCAGCATCCGGGGGGCTTGGGACTCTGTCTATCAAGAAGCTTTCTTT.

This clone was detected only a few times. V usage is TRBV10-3 and J usage is TRBJ1-2; the D gene is possibly TRBD1 (6 bases). Trimming removed 7 bases at V and 8 bases at J, with 20 bases between. Germline lookup yields CDR1 ENHRY and CDR2 SYGVKD. This CDR3 contains 14 residues. This CDR3 is CAINAGALVLGYTF. The CDR3 DNA reads TGTGCCATCAACGCAGGGGCGCTTGTTTTAGGCTACACCTTC.

The chain recombines TRBV5-1 with TRBJ2-3; 7 bases agree with TRBD2. Germline values: CDR1 SGHRS, CDR2 YFSETQ. J was trimmed by 6 bases and V by 0 bases; bases with no gene match: 1. The CDR3 has 13 residues. Here the CDR3 DNA reads TGCGCCAGCAGCTTGGCCGGGAGGGATACGCAGTATTTT. Translating it yields CASSLAGRDTQYF.

This clone was found a few times. The chain uses TRBV6-1 and TRBJ2-7; TRBD1 is a possible D gene (5 bases). This CDR3 spans 14 amino acids. The V end lost 5 bases, the J end lost 6 bases, and 17 bases lay between the germline ends. Per the germline V gene, CDR1 is MNHNS and CDR2 is SASEGT. CDR3 region: CASSPTPQRGEQYF. The CDR3 DNA is TGTGCCAGCAGTCCGACTCCTCAAAGGGGCGAGCAGTACTTC.

This clone has a handful of counts. This chain uses TRBV30 with TRBJ2-3; 9 positions agree with TRBD1. This CDR3 has 15 amino acids. V was clipped by 1 base and J by 5 bases; unmatched bases: 7. Germline V lookup: CDR1 GTSNPN, CDR2 SVGIG (reference sequence). CDR3 loop: CAWSDPGQGGDTQYF. The CDR3 coding sequence is TGTGCCTGGAGTGATCCGGGACAGGGAGGAGATACGCAGTATTTT.

There are many counts of this clone. V gene TRBV29-1 combines with J gene TRBJ2-4; no clear D. Trimming stripped 0 bases from V and 6 bases from J, with 18 bases between. Germline V CDR1 and CDR2: SQVTM, ANQGSEA. The CDR3 covers 16 residues. The CDR3 coding sequence is TGCAGCGTTGAAGATCTTCAGGCTACGCCCCGAAACATTCAGTACTTC. It encodes CSVEDLQATPRNIQYF. Full variable domain (rest looked up from reference TRBV29-1 and TRBJ2-4): SAVISQKPSRDICQRGTSLTIQCQVDSQVTMMFWYRQQPGQSLTLIATANQGSEATYESGFVIDKFPISRPNLTFSTLTVSNMSPEDSSIYLCSVEDLQATPRNIQYFGAGTRLSVL.

This clone turned up a few times. The chain links TRBV6-6 to TRBJ1-1; D is uncertain. The CDR3 covers 15 residues. Germline values: CDR1 MNHNY, CDR2 SVGAGI (reference sequence). Trimming took off 6 bases at V and 5 bases at J, with 19 bases between the two ends. The CDR3 DNA reads as TGTGCCAGCAGCCCCGCCGAAGGAGGAGGGACTGAAGCTTTCTTT. This gives the protein CASSPAEGGGTEAFF.

The chain employs TRBV6-4 and TRBJ2-3, with unresolved D. V was trimmed by 5 bases and J by 1 base, leaving 13 bases between them. The V gene's germline CDR1 is MRHNA and CDR2 SNTAGT. This CDR3 is built from 15 residues. CDR3 nucleotide sequence: TGTGCCAGCAGTCCAGCAGGTTCCGGCACAGATACGCAGTATTTT. It specifies CASSPAGSGTDTQYF.

This chain links TRBV18 with TRBJ1-6; 8 nucleotides align to TRBD1. CDR1 is KGHSH, CDR2 LQKENI, per germline. J lost 9 bases, V lost 4 bases, and 8 bases had no gene match. CDR3 length equals 15 residues. CDR3 loop: CASSLLDRAGSPLHF. In DNA form, the CDR3 reads TGTGCCAGCTCACTACTGGACAGGGCTGGTTCACCCCTCCACTTT.

The chain uses TRBV7-9 and TRBJ2-3; 10 bases are shared with TRBD1. The CDR3 has 15 amino acids. V dropped 5 bases and J dropped 6; count of bases not matched to a gene: 8. Germline V gene lookup returns CDR1 SEHNR and CDR2 FQNEAQ (reference sequence). Here the CDR3 DNA reads TGTGCCAGCAGCGCCGGGACAGGGGTCCGGGATACGCAGTATTTT. Translation: CASSAGTGVRDTQYF.

This clone was seen only a few times. This chain joins TRBV2 and TRBJ1-5, with 8 bases matching TRBD1. Trimming removed 5 bases from V and 7 bases from J; junction bases left unmatched: 10. CDR1 SNHLY and CDR2 FYNNEI come from the germline V gene. The CDR3 consists of 15 residues. The CDR3 DNA reads as TGTGCCAGCAGTCGCAAGGACAGGGTCTACCAGCCCCAGCATTTT. It yields the protein CASSRKDRVYQPQHF.

This sequence joins TRBV18 and TRBJ1-1; D not certain. The CDR3 loop spans 13 amino acids. Trimming stripped 3 bases from V and 5 bases from J, with 10 bases between. CDR1 is KGHSH, CDR2 LQKENI, per germline. CDR3 sequence reads: CASSPEKETEAFF. The CDR3, as DNA: TGTGCCAGCTCACCGGAGAAGGAGACTGAAGCTTTCTTT.

The J gene is TRBJ2-7, the V gene TRBV5-6, with 9 bases matching TRBD1. Germline-derived CDR1 and CDR2 are SGHDT and YYEEEE. This CDR3 spans 15 amino acids. The trim removed 2 bases at V and 5 bases at J, leaving 8 bases unmatched. CDR3 in amino acids: CASSFRDREAHEQYF. The CDR3 nucleotides read TGTGCCAGCAGCTTCCGGGACAGGGAAGCCCACGAGCAGTACTTC.

The chain links TRBV4-2 to TRBJ2-7, with TRBD1 as a possible D gene (5 bases). Germline V CDR1 and CDR2: LGHNA, YNFKEQ. Deletions cut 0 bases from V and 3 bases from J, with 12 bases between. The CDR3 covers 15 residues. The CDR3 region is CASSQDYQGIYEQYF. As DNA, the CDR3 is TGTGCCAGCAGCCAAGATTATCAGGGCATCTACGAGCAGTACTTC.